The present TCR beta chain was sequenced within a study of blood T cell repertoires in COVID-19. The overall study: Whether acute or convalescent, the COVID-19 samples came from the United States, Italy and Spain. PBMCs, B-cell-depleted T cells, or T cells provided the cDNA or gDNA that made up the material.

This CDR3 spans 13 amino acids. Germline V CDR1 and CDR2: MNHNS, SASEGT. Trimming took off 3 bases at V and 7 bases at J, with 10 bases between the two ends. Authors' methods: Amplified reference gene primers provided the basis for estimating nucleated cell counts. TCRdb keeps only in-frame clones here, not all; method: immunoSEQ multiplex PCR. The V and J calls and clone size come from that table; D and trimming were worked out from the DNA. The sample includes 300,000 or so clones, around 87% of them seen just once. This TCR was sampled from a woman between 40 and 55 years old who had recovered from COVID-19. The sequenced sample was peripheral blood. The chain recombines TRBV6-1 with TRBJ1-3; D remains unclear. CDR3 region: CASSDGSRNTIYF. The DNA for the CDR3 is TGTGCCAGCAGTGACGGTTCCAGGAACACCATATATTTT.